This entry is about one T cell receptor (beta chain). The antigen remains undetermined. This entry is derived from a study of cytomegalovirus exposure and HLA in healthy donors. The wider study: The same platform was used for the 120 or so validation repertoires as for the roughly 670 first-cohort repertoires, as reported in a later analysis. The study's findings and limits: Both high specificity and high sensitivity reportedly marked the classifier's diagnosis of cytomegalovirus status. Some TCR beta chains (over 150 of them) were listed as cytomegalovirus-associated.

This table comes from immunoSEQ multiplex PCR, and its TCRdb copy is limited to in-frame clones, with some not included. The data hold 300,000 to 400,000 clones, with 86% observed a single time. Losses at the gene ends were 2 bases for V and 5 bases for J; bases not matched to a gene: 13. This CDR3 is built from 18 residues. Looked up from germline, CDR1 is SGHVS and CDR2 is FNYEAQ. This clonotype originated in a woman aged 18-30 years in good health and CMV-seronegative. The sample was PBMCs. This chain joins TRBV7-6 and TRBJ2-2; 8 bases are a match to TRBD1. The CDR3 loop reads CASSLFTGIRTGTGELFF. For the CDR3, the DNA is TGTGCCAGCAGCTTATTTACCGGAATAAGGACAGGGACCGGGGAGCTGTTTTTT.